Shown below are 12 T cell receptor beta chains from a single sample sequenced in a study of blood T cells in healthy people across ages. The use of a sample-barcoded 5' primer and a J-beta primer mix characterized a second PCR of about 6 to 12 cycles. TCRdb reanalysed the 5' RACE reads using MiXCR and keeps one entry per CDR3 protein. The table shows approximately 800,000 distinct CDR3 sequences, with 35% to 40% occurring only once. Material for sequencing was blood. These receptors were collected from a man younger than 30 in good health.

About this clonotype: A junction end diverges from the germline sequence, so it may reflect a read error. The V gene is TRBV4-1, the J gene TRBJ1-5; the D is unclear. The CDR3 consists of 16 residues. Germline-derived CDR1 and CDR2 are MGHRA and YSYEKL. The CDR3 DNA follows: TGCGCCAGCAGCCAAGATTGGCAGACTAGCAATCAGTCCCAGCATTTT. Protein product: CASSQDWQTSNQSQHF.

The rearrangement joins TRBV4-1 to TRBJ2-5, with no clear D. The DNA end lines up better with TRBJ2-7; the J call may be wrong. CDR1 and CDR2 (germline): MGHRA, YSYEKL. This CDR3 has 13 amino acids. The CDR3 sequence: CASSQDLWDEQYF. CDR3 coding DNA: TGCGCCAGCAGCCAGGACCTCTGGGACGAGCAGTACTTC.

J is TRBJ2-5 and V is TRBV30; 9 bases match TRBD1. The DNA end favors TRBJ2-7, so the J call may be wrong. Germline values: CDR1 GTSNPN, CDR2 SVGIG (reference sequence). The CDR3 spans 16 residues. For the CDR3, the DNA is TGTGCCTGGAGTGTGAGGGGCGGGACAGGGCTCAACGAGCAGTACTTC. Translated: CAWSVRGGTGLNEQYF.

The chain is built from TRBV5-1 and TRBJ1-2; 9 positions match TRBD1. The CDR3 extends over 12 amino acids. V lost 5 bases and J lost 8; bases outside the gene matches: 4. Germline assignment: CDR1 SGHRS and CDR2 YFSETQ. CDR3 in amino acids: CASRPGTGGYTF. For the CDR3, the DNA is TGCGCCAGCAGGCCCGGGACAGGGGGCTACACCTTC.

This rearrangement joins TRBV27 to TRBJ1-2; D unclear. CDR1 is MNHEY and CDR2 is SMNVEV in the germline V gene (reference sequence). V dropped 3 bases and J dropped 8 bases, with 16 bases sitting between them. The CDR3 totals 14 residues. CDR3 in DNA: TGTGCCAGCAGTTTCTCGGACCAAGGCGGGGGCTACACCTTC. This gives the protein CASSFSDQGGGYTF.

The gene calls are TRBV12-3 or TRBV12-4 and TRBJ2-2; tentative D call: TRBD1 (5 bases). The CDR3 has 16 residues. The germline V and J ends were trimmed by 2 bases and 1 base, with 11 bases remaining between them. DNA for the CDR3: TGTGCCAGCAGTTTAAAAGGGGCAGGGAACACCGGGGAGCTGTTTTTT. Translation gives CASSLKGAGNTGELFF.

The chain has TRBV10-3 and TRBJ2-5; possibly TRBD1 for D (5 bases). V was pared by 6 bases and J by 5 bases, with 13 bases between. CDR3 length: 13 residues. The germline V gene encodes CDR1 ENHRY and CDR2 SYGVKD. Here the CDR3 reads CAIRDPGLETQYF. The CDR3 region has the DNA TGTGCCATCAGAGACCCAGGGTTGGAGACCCAGTACTTC.

To note about this clonotype: The junction shows a germline mismatch at one end, possibly a read error. The rearrangement joins TRBV6-5 to TRBJ2-7; D perhaps matches TRBD2 (5 bases). Germline V gene lookup returns CDR1 MNHEY and CDR2 SVGAGI. The CDR3 contains 13 residues. The chain's CDR3 is CASRQQKDYERYF. The CDR3 bases are TGTGCCAGCCGTCAACAGAAAGACTACGAGCGGTACTTC.

This clonotype has only one observation. This may stem from a read error, because a much larger clone lies one nucleotide away. The chain uses TRBV6-2 or TRBV6-3 and TRBJ2-7; 8 nucleotides match TRBD1. The germline V gene has CDR1 MNHEY and CDR2 SVGEGT. The length of the CDR3 is 14 residues. V lost 5 bases, J lost 2 bases, and 5 bases stayed unmatched. This CDR3 is CASSGQGEAYEQYF. CDR3 in DNA: TGTGCCAGCAGTGGACAGGGAGAAGCCTACGAGCAGTACTTC.

The V gene is TRBV18, the J gene TRBJ2-5; no clear D. The CDR3 runs to 15 residues. Germline loops: CDR1 KGHSH, CDR2 LQKENI. The V end lost 2 bases, the J end lost 2 bases, and 12 bases lay between the germline ends. The CDR3 DNA reads TGTGCCAGCTCACCATTAGCACTGAATCAAGAGACCCAGTACTTC. Translation: CASSPLALNQETQYF.

This clonotype has a handful of counts. The J gene is TRBJ2-7, the V gene TRBV12-3 or TRBV12-4; D is unclear. The CDR3 sequence is 15 residues long. Trimming pared 1 base from V and 4 bases from J, leaving 14 bases between. CDR3 DNA sequence: TGTGCCAGCAGTTTAGGCGCGACCCGTCATTACGAGCAGTACTTC. Its protein product is CASSLGATRHYEQYF.

The J gene is TRBJ1-1, the V gene TRBV27; D gene ambiguous. The CDR3 covers 13 residues. Trimming cost V 2 bases and J 6 bases, with 10 bases left between them. Germline CDR1 and CDR2: MNHEY and SMNVEV (reference sequence). The CDR3, as DNA: TGTGCCAGCAGTTTAGGTCGGGTCTCTGAAGCTTTCTTT. Its protein product is CASSLGRVSEAFF.